Sequencing of this TCR beta chain was carried out in a study of blood T cell repertoires in COVID-19. Study-wide background: Italy, Spain and the United States were the sources of the convalescent and acute COVID-19 samples.

While infection was still active, Seattle patients were enrolled and then followed longitudinally. The CDR3 is 15 amino acids. J lost 5 bases, V lost 4 bases, and 8 bases had no gene match. Germline V gene sequence: CDR1 SEHNR, CDR2 FQNEAQ (reference sequence). Libraries were prepared by immunoSEQ multiplex PCR; TCRdb keeps only in-frame clonotypes and omits some of them. The profile shows nearly 50,000 clones, just over 85% of them singletons. Input material: peripheral blood. The TCR was taken from a woman over 75 with COVID-19, enrolled during active disease. The V call is TRBV7-9, the J call TRBJ1-1, with 9 positions matching TRBD1. The CDR3 bases are TGTGCCAGCAGCTCGACGACAGGGGGTACTACTGAAGCTTTCTTT. This translates into CASSSTTGGTTEAFF.